This entry is about one T cell receptor (beta chain). The antigen is unknown. The CDR3 is 11 residues long. V was cut by 5 bases and J by 10 bases, with 9 bases left in between. CDR1 is SNHLY and CDR2 is FYNNEI in the germline V gene. This specimen comes from a study of cytomegalovirus exposure and HLA in healthy donors. Overall study findings and caveats: TCR beta V segments were, for the most part, productive about 87% or about 30% of the time in an earlier analysis. In a later analysis, common viral pathogens appeared linked to several of the most significant clusters. With further analysis later on, most CMV-associated TCR beta chains appeared HLA-restricted.

Amplification used 60 Vbeta primers and 13 Jbeta primers. Some clones are missing from TCRdb's copy, which holds only in-frame ones; the method was immunoSEQ multiplex PCR. The profile shows some 77,000 clones, around 80% of them singletons. The material sequenced was PBMCs. The receptor's source is a man aged 45-60 years in good health and CMV-seropositive. This chain links TRBV2 with TRBJ2-1; the D is unclear. CDR3 protein: CASSFYSEQFF. As DNA, the CDR3 is TGTGCCAGCAGTTTTTACTCCGAGCAGTTCTTC.